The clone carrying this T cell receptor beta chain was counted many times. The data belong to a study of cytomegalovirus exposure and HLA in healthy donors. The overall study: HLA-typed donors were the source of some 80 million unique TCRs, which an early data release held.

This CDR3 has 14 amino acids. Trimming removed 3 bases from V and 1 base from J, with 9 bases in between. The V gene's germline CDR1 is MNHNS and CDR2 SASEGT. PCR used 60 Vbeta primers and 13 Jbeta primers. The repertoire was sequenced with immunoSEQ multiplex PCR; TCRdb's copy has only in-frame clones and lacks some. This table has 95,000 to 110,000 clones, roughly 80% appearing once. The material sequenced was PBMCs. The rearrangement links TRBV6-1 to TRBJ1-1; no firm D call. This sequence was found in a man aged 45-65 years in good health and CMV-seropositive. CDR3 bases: TGTGCCAGCAGTGAGATCGCGGAGAACACTGAAGCTTTCTTT. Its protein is CASSEIAENTEAFF.